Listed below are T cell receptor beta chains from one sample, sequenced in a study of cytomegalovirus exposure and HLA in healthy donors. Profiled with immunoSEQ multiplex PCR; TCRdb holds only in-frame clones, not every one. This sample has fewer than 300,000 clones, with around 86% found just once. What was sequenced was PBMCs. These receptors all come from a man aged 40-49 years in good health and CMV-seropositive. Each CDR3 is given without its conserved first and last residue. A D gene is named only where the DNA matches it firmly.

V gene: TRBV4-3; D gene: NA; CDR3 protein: ASSQDRISSYNEQF
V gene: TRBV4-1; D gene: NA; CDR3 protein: ASSLLLVAEQF
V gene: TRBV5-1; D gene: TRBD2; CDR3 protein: ASSSGLAGGPSTDTQY
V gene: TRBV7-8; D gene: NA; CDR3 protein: ASSLTGPNTEAF
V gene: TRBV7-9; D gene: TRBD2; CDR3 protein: ASSLVSGSSYEQY
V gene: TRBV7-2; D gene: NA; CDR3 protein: ASSLAGQNTGELF
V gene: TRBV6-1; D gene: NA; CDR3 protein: ASSMDRVFRTEAF
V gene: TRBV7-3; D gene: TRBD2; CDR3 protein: ASSAGLSTDTQY
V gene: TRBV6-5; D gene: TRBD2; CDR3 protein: ASSYGSSGKYEQF
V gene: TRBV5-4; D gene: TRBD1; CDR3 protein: ASSLLGTGLPSYEQY
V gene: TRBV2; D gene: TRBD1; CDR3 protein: ASSEGRGRAEAF
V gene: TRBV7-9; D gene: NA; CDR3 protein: ASSLVTTQETQY
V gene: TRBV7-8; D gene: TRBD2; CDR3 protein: ASSLEFSGSLTQY
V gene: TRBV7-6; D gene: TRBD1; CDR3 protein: ASSLEGTGDTGELF
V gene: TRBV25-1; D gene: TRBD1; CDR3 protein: ASIGDRVGAGELF
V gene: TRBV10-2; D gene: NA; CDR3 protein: ASSDRGRDGYT
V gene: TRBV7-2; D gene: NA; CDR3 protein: ASSRRGTALNEQF
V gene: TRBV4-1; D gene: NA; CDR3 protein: ASSQDPGESGKDTQY
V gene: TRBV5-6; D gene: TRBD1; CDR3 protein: ASSLSRGDYGYT
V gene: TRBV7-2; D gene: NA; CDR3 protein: ASTFVEAGFYEQY
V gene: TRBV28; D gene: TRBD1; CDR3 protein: ASSFVRTGGFHIQY
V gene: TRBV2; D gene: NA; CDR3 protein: ASSEAWTGGWYEQY
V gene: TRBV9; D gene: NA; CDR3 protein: ASSKTGSYEQY
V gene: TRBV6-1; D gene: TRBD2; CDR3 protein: ASSEPGLADPYEQY
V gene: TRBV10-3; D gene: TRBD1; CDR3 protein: AISPGQGTSKNIQY
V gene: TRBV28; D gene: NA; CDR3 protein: ASSLNRGWSPLH
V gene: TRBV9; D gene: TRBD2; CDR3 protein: ASSVAGSGRDTQY
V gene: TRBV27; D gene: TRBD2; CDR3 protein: ASSGLAGSSSYEQY
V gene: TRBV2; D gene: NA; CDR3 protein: ASRGREFTYEQY
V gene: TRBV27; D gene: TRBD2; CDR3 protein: ASSSLAGDGSEQY
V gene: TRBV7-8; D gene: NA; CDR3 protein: ASSLASGAKNIQY
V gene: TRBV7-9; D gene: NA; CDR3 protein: ASSLDWETQY
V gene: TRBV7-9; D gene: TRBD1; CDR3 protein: ASSTRSLTGNEKLF
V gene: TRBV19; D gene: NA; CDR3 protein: ASTLGQPNTEAF
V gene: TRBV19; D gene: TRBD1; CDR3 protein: ASDPGTGITDTQY
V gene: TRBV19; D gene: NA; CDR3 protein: ASSSRAGFYEQY
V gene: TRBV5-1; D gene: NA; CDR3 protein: ASSLREANYGYT
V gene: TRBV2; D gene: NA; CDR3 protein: ASSATQGPTGELF
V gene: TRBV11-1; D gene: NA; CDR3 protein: ASSLLIGSQYTEAF
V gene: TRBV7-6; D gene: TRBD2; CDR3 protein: ASSFKRDHQETQY
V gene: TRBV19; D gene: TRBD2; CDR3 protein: ASTSSGVAETQY
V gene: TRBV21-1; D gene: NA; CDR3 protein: ASTSGQGWETQY
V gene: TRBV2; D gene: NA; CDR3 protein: ASSDADSENIQY
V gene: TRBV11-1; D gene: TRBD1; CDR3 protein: ASSSPRGRQEKLF
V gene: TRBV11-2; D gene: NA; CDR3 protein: ASSPLRGRVGSNTGELF
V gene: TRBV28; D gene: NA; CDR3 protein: ASSLGGRFDEQY
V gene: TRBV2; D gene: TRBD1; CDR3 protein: ASSVLGGQGGEQY
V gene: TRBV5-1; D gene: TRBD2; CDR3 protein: ASRFPRARLAGEPTDTQY
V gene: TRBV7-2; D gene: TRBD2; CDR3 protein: ASSSGLAGDRDTQY
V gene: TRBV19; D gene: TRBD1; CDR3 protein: ASSIRTGGTEQF
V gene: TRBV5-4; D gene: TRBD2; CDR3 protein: ASSWGLAGTQETQY
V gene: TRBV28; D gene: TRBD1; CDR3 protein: ASSLDRDSHQPQH
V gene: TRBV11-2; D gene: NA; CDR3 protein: ASSLESSSYNEQF
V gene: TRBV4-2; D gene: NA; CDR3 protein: ASSPKGGSVETQY
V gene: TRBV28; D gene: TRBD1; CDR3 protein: ASRRDRGFTEAF